This T cell receptor beta chain was documented in a study of CD8 T cells in ankylosing spondylitis. This clonotype showed up many times. TCRdb re-called the 5' RACE reads through MiXCR, storing one row per CDR3 protein. The sample records 350,000 or so distinct CDR3 sequences, roughly 10% being singletons. This sequence originates from a female donor with ankylosing spondylitis or in good health (not recorded which). Sequenced material: blood, either unsorted or a sorted T cell fraction (not recorded which).

CDR3 sequence (DNA): TGTGCCAGCAGCTTAATCAGTACCGGGGAGCTGTTTTTT. The encoded protein is CASSLISTGELFF. The chain combines TRBV11-2 with TRBJ2-2, with D unresolved. The CDR3 spans 13 residues. Germline assignment: CDR1 SGHAT and CDR2 FQNNGV. V gave up 2 bases and J gave up 5 bases, with 6 bases separating them.